This entry features one T cell receptor beta chain sequence. Antigen specificity is unknown. TCRdb keeps only in-frame clones here, not all; method: immunoSEQ multiplex PCR. The sample includes tens of thousands of clones, approximately 88% of them seen just once. These data belong to a study of siplizumab effects on memory and regulatory T cells. The CDR3 spans 14 residues. Germline CDR1 is KGHSH and CDR2 is LQKENI. Trimming removed 3 bases at V and 2 bases at J, with 11 bases between. Study results and limitations: A naive or memory phenotype could not be assigned to roughly 75-96% of the proliferating CD4+ or CD8+ clones. Researchers could map only a minor fraction of alloreactive clones to unstimulated subsets.

The rearrangement links TRBV18 to TRBJ2-7; the D gene could be TRBD1 or TRBD2 (5 bases each). Input material: naive CD4+ T cells sorted from blood. The sequence came from a human donor in good health. CDR3 in amino acids: CASSPPGPPYEQYF. The CDR3 bases are TGTGCCAGCTCACCCCCGGGACCACCCTACGAGCAGTACTTC.